This paragraph covers one T cell receptor beta chain sequence. Its matching antigen is unknown. TCRdb's copy holds only in-frame clones and misses some; the assay was immunoSEQ multiplex PCR. The sample lists 150,000 to 200,000 clones; around 85% were seen once. The source of the sample is a study of cytomegalovirus exposure and HLA in healthy donors. About the research overall: Both the approximately 120 validation repertoires and the 600 to 750 first-cohort repertoires used the same platform, as reported by a later analysis. Study outcomes and limitations: The study recorded 160 or so TCR beta chains that were cytomegalovirus-associated.

CDR1 and CDR2 from the germline V gene are MNHEY and SMNVEV (reference sequence). The CDR3 is 18 residues long. J was trimmed by 5 bases and V by 6 bases; bases with no gene match: 20. The sample taken for sequencing was PBMCs. The chain links TRBV27 to TRBJ2-3; TRBD2 aligns across 7 bases. The clonotype comes from a woman under 40 in good health and CMV-seronegative. CDR3 sequence: CASSGVLASGGTGDTQYF. Here the CDR3 DNA reads TGTGCCAGCAGCGGAGTCCTGGCTAGCGGCGGTACTGGAGATACGCAGTATTTT.